This T cell receptor beta chain emerged from a study of blood T cell repertoires in COVID-19. As for the study in general: From the United States, Italy and Spain came samples of acute and convalescent COVID-19. T cells, B-cell-depleted T cells, or PBMCs provided the cDNA or gDNA that served as material.

Under the authors' procedure: Cell counts per sample came from amplifying reference gene primers. Clones were sequenced by immunoSEQ multiplex PCR, and TCRdb holds only the in-frame ones, with some missing. V and J calls and clone size are as listed in that table; D and trimming were resolved from the DNA. This table holds approximately 240,000 clones, about 86% found once. CDR1 SGHRS and CDR2 YFSETQ come from the germline V gene. The V and J ends lost 6 bases and 6 bases, in that order; junction bases with no gene match: 8. The CDR3 totals 14 residues. The clonotype originates from an older woman with acute or convalescent COVID-19. Sequences were obtained from peripheral blood. The J gene is TRBJ1-4, the V gene TRBV5-1, with 7 nucleotides matching TRBD1. The CDR3 region is CASNTGGQDEKLFF. The CDR3 region has the DNA TGCGCCAGCAACACAGGAGGACAGGATGAAAAACTGTTTTTT. The variable domain in full, completed from reference TRBV5-1 and TRBJ1-4, reads KAGVTQTPRYLIKTRGQQVTLSCSPISGHRSVSWYQQTPGQGLQFLFEYFSETQRNKGNFPGRFSGRQFSNSRSEMNVSTLELGDSALYLCASNTGGQDEKLFFGSGTQLSVL.